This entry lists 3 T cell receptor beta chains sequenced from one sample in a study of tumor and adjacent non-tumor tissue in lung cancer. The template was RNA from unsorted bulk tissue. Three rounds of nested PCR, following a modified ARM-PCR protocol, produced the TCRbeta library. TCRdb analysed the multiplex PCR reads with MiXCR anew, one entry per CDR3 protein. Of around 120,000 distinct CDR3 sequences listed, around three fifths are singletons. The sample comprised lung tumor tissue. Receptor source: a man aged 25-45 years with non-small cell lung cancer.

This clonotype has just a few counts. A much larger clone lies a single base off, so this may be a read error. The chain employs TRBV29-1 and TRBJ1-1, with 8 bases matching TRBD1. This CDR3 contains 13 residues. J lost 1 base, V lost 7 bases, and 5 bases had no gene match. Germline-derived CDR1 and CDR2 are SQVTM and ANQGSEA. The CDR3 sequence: CSAGQGWNTEAFF. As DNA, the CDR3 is TGCAGCGCCGGACAGGGATGGAACACTGAAGCTTTCTTT.

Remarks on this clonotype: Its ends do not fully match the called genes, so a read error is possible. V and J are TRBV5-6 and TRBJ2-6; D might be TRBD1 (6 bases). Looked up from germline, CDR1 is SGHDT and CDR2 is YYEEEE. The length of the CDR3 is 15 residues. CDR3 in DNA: TGTGCCAGCAACCGCCGCGGGTTGGGGGCCAACGCCCTGACTTTC. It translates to CASNRRGLGANALTF.

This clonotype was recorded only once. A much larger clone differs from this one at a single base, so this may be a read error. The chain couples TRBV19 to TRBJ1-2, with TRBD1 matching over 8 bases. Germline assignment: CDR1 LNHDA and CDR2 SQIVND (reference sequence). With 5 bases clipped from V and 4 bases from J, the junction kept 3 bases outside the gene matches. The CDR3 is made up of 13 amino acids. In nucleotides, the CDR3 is TGTGCCAGTAGTGGCAGGGGGCCCTATGGCTACACCTTC. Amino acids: CASSGRGPYGYTF.